What follows are 32 T cell receptor beta chains derived from one specimen sequenced in a study of response to subunit inactivated influenza vaccine. One entry per CDR3 protein, called by TCRdb with MiXCR from the RT-PCR reads. The sample carries around 320,000 distinct CDR3 sequences, approximately 23% recorded once. The sequences come from PBMCs from blood, collected about 19 months after vaccination. The receptors were sampled from a man in his fifties or sixties who received an inactivated influenza vaccine.

This chain uses TRBV7-2 with TRBJ2-3; the D gene is possibly TRBD2 (5 bases). Trimming took off 1 base at V and 6 bases at J, with 5 bases between the two ends. Germline lookup yields CDR1 SGHTA and CDR2 FQGNSA. CDR3 length: 12 amino acids. The CDR3 loop is CASSLGRDTQYF. CDR3 DNA sequence: TGTGCCAGCAGCTTAGGGAGGGATACGCAGTATTTT.

This clonotype was counted only a few times. The J gene is TRBJ2-3, the V gene TRBV12-3 or TRBV12-4; D gene uncertain. V was pared by 3 bases and J by 3 bases, with 13 bases between. The length of the CDR3 is 15 residues. DNA of the CDR3: TGTGCCAGCAGTTTCCCGGTAGGGTTGACAGATACGCAGTATTTT. Translating gives CASSFPVGLTDTQYF.

This clonotype has just a few counts. The chain recombines TRBV20-1 with TRBJ1-6; possible D gene TRBD1, 5 bases. The germline gives CDR1 DFQATT, CDR2 SNEGSKA (reference sequence). V was pared by 3 bases and J by 7 bases, with 10 bases between. This CDR3 spans 13 amino acids. The CDR3 loop is CSARTEENSPLHF. CDR3 in DNA: TGCAGTGCTAGGACAGAAGAAAATTCACCCCTCCACTTT.

This clonotype turned up a few times. The chain recombines TRBV11-2 with TRBJ2-2; possible D gene TRBD2, 5 bases. Germline V lookup: CDR1 SGHAT, CDR2 FQNNGV. The CDR3 consists of 12 residues. The germline V and J ends were trimmed by 5 bases and 6 bases, with 7 bases remaining between them. Written as DNA, the CDR3 is TGTGCCAGCAGCCCGGGGTCCGGGGAGCTGTTTTTT. It encodes CASSPGSGELFF.

The rearrangement joins TRBV7-7 to TRBJ2-5; D unclear. V lost 1 base, J lost 1 base, and 13 bases lay in between. There are 16 residues in the CDR3. CDR1 SSHAT and CDR2 FNYEAQ come from the germline V gene (reference sequence). The CDR3 DNA sequence: TGTGCCAGCAGCTTAGGAGTTGGCGGACCCCAAGAGACCCAGTACTTC. This translates into CASSLGVGGPQETQYF.

This clonotype was picked up a small number of times. This chain joins TRBV4-2 and TRBJ2-7; 8 nucleotides line up with TRBD1. This CDR3 has 13 amino acids. Germline CDR1 is LGHNA and CDR2 is YNFKEQ. With V trimmed by 3 bases and J by 3 bases, 1 base remained unmatched. This CDR3 reads CASSQDRVYEQYF. DNA for the CDR3: TGTGCCAGCAGCCAGGACAGGGTCTACGAGCAGTACTTC.

This clonotype showed up just a few times. J is TRBJ2-2 and V is TRBV12-3 or TRBV12-4; 11 bases agree with TRBD1. This CDR3 spans 16 amino acids. Trimming at V came to 6 bases and at J to 4 bases, leaving 7 bases not matched to a gene. The CDR3: CASRLSGTGGTGELFF. As DNA, the CDR3 is TGTGCCAGCAGACTCAGCGGGACAGGGGGCACCGGGGAGCTGTTTTTT.

The chain carries TRBV12-3 or TRBV12-4 and TRBJ2-1; D remains ambiguous. Trimming pared 5 bases from V and 7 bases from J, leaving 9 bases between. The CDR3 is 12 amino acids. The CDR3 bases are TGTGCCAGCAGTCCCGAGTTAAATGAGCAGTTCTTC. Residues: CASSPELNEQFF.

This clonotype was observed many times. The V call is TRBV5-6, the J call TRBJ1-2; perhaps TRBD1 as D (5 bases). V was trimmed by 3 bases and J by 4 bases, leaving 13 bases between them. CDR3 length equals 14 residues. Per the germline V gene, CDR1 is SGHDT and CDR2 is YYEEEE. The DNA of the CDR3 is TGTGCCAGCAGCTCCTTGGACACGGTCTATGGCTACACCTTC. Residues: CASSSLDTVYGYTF.

Only a few counts were recorded for this clonotype. The V call is TRBV6-5, the J call TRBJ2-3, with 9 bases that match TRBD1. The germline CDR1 and CDR2 sequences are MNHEY and SVGAGI. The CDR3 loop spans 15 amino acids. After removal of 3 bases from V and 1 base from J, the junction contained 2 bases not matched to a gene. CDR3 in DNA: TGTGCCAGCAGTTATGGACAGGGGCGCACAGATACGCAGTATTTT. Its translation is CASSYGQGRTDTQYF.

The V call is TRBV20-1, the J call TRBJ1-1, with D uncertain. The CDR3 has 13 amino acids. V lost 2 bases to trimming and J lost 1 base, with 8 bases between them. From germline, CDR1 is DFQATT and CDR2 SNEGSKA (reference sequence). In DNA form, the CDR3 reads TGCAGTGCTAGATCTGGGGAGAACACTGAAGCTTTCTTT. This sequence encodes CSARSGENTEAFF.

This sequence joins TRBV12-3 or TRBV12-4 and TRBJ1-3; D uncertain. Trimming removed 7 bases from V and 12 bases from J, with 19 bases in between. The CDR3 has 13 residues. The CDR3 nucleotides are TGTGCCAGCACCCCGACTCGGGTAGACATCATATATTTT. Translating gives CASTPTRVDIIYF.

The J gene is TRBJ1-5, the V gene TRBV5-6, with D possibly being TRBD1 (5 bases). CDR1 and CDR2 (germline): SGHDT, YYEEEE. The CDR3 is made up of 14 amino acids. Between the trimmed V and J ends, which lost 4 bases and 4 bases, there was a span of 12 bases. The CDR3 reads CASSTGDGNQPQHF. CDR3 coding DNA: TGTGCCAGCAGCACGGGGGACGGAAATCAGCCCCAGCATTTT.

This clonotype came up a few times. In DNA form, the CDR3 reads TGTGCCACTCAACGCAGAGTAGGGATAGGGAATCAGCCCCAGCATTTT. It yields the protein CATQRRVGIGNQPQHF. The V and J genes are TRBV6-1 and TRBJ1-5; D gene ambiguous. CDR3 length equals 16 residues. V lost 10 bases and J lost 4, with 23 bases in between. Germline V lookup: CDR1 MNHNS, CDR2 SASEGT.

The chain has TRBV9 and TRBJ1-1; 7 bases align to TRBD1. The CDR3 totals 15 residues. The germline gives CDR1 SGDLS, CDR2 YYNGEE. J was trimmed by 1 base and V by 0 bases; bases with no gene match: 3. The DNA of the CDR3 is TGTGCCAGCAGCGTAGATAGGACAGGGAACACTGAAGCTTTCTTT. Residues: CASSVDRTGNTEAFF.

The gene calls are TRBV27 and TRBJ2-3; D may correspond to TRBD1 or TRBD2 (5 bases each). CDR1 and CDR2 from the germline V gene are MNHEY and SMNVEV (reference sequence). The CDR3 loop spans 14 amino acids. Trimming cost V 2 bases and J 2 bases, with 8 bases left between them. The CDR3: CASSLKGTTDTQYF. CDR3 bases: TGTGCCAGCAGTTTAAAAGGGACCACAGATACGCAGTATTTT.

This clonotype was seen a few times. V usage is TRBV20-1 and J usage is TRBJ1-2; tentative D call: TRBD1 (6 bases). Per the germline V gene, CDR1 is DFQATT and CDR2 is SNEGSKA (reference sequence). This CDR3 comprises 14 residues. Trimming took 4 bases from V and 2 from J, leaving 14 bases between them. The CDR3 region is CSAKGDETNYGYTF. CDR3 nucleotides: TGCAGTGCTAAGGGGGACGAAACAAACTATGGCTACACCTTC.

Regarding this clonotype: The junction departs from germline at one end; a sequencing error may be responsible. J is TRBJ2-5 and V is TRBV6-6, with TRBD1 identical over 7 bases. The CDR3 sequence is 13 residues long. CDR1 and CDR2 (germline): MNHNY, SVGAGI (reference sequence). Here the CDR3 reads CASSYRQGEAQYF. In DNA, the CDR3 is TGTGCCAGCAGTTACCGACAGGGAGAGGCCCAGTACTTC.

Ten or more counts support this clonotype. This rearrangement joins TRBV20-1 to TRBJ1-5; 8 bases map to TRBD1. V dropped 6 bases and J dropped 0; count of bases not matched to a gene: 7. From germline, CDR1 is DFQATT and CDR2 SNEGSKA (reference sequence). The CDR3 runs 15 residues. In DNA, the CDR3 is TGCAGTGCGAGGGACAGGAGCAATAGCAATCAGCCCCAGCATTTT. Translated: CSARDRSNSNQPQHF.

In its sample, this clonotype was seen a few times. V is TRBV5-1 and J is TRBJ1-4; unclear D gene. Trimming shortened V by 2 bases and J by 4 bases, and 12 bases separated the two germline ends. The CDR3 runs to 15 residues. Germline V gene lookup returns CDR1 SGHRS and CDR2 YFSETQ. CDR3 sequence: CASSFKESGNEKLFF. CDR3 bases: TGCGCCAGCAGCTTCAAGGAATCCGGTAATGAAAAACTGTTTTTT.

This clonotype occurred a few times. The chain recombines TRBV4-2 with TRBJ1-6, with a weak D call TRBD1 (5 bases). Between the trimmed V and J ends, which lost 0 bases and 10 bases, there was a span of 16 bases. In germline, CDR1 is LGHNA, CDR2 YNFKEQ. The CDR3 extends over 16 amino acids. CDR3 coding DNA: TGTGCCAGCAGCCAAGATCTTCCAGGGAGGGAATCACCCCTCCACTTT. This encodes CASSQDLPGRESPLHF.

This clonotype appeared a few times. The CDR3 coding sequence is TGTGCCAGCAGCCAAAAGGGCGTGGATCAAGAGACCCAGTACTTC. Translating it yields CASSQKGVDQETQYF. V and J are TRBV3-1 and TRBJ2-5; D gene unclear. Looked up from germline, CDR1 is LGHDT and CDR2 is YNNKEL (reference sequence). The CDR3 has 15 residues. V was shortened by 2 bases and J by 2 bases, with 12 bases between the two germline ends.

This clonotype was seen ten or more times. The chain uses TRBV9 and TRBJ2-2; TRBD1 might be the D (6 bases). Germline V gene sequence: CDR1 SGDLS, CDR2 YYNGEE. This CDR3 region has 15 residues. V gave up 4 bases and J gave up 0 bases, with 10 bases separating them. CDR3 in amino acids: CASSPRTANTGELFF. The CDR3 DNA reads as TGTGCCAGCAGCCCCAGGACAGCGAACACCGGGGAGCTGTTTTTT.

The rearrangement joins TRBV4-3 to TRBJ2-2; perhaps TRBD1 as D (5 bases). The CDR3 totals 16 residues. The germline V gene encodes CDR1 LGHNA and CDR2 YSLEER. V was clipped by 0 bases and J by 2 bases, with 10 bases between them. CDR3 coding DNA: TGCGCCAGCAGCCAAGATTGGACACTAAACACCGGGGAGCTGTTTTTT. It codes for CASSQDWTLNTGELFF.

This clonotype was observed a handful of times. The chain joins TRBV28 to TRBJ2-5; 7 bases match TRBD1. V lost 2 bases and J lost 5; bases outside the gene matches: 2. CDR1 MDHEN and CDR2 SYDVKM come from the germline V gene. The CDR3 extends over 13 amino acids. The CDR3 reads CASSLGQVETQYF. CDR3 sequence (DNA): TGTGCCAGCAGTTTAGGACAGGTGGAGACCCAGTACTTC.

V is TRBV20-1 and J is TRBJ2-4; TRBD1 is a possible D gene (5 bases). The CDR3 has 13 residues. Germline assignment: CDR1 DFQATT and CDR2 SNEGSKA (reference sequence). The V end lost 3 bases, the J end lost 1 base, and 7 bases lay between the germline ends. CDR3 nucleotide sequence: TGCAGTGCTAGCCACAGGGCCAAAAACATTCAGTACTTC. Translated, it gives CSASHRAKNIQYF.

CDR3 in DNA: TGTGCCAGCAGCGAAGGACTAGCAGGGAGCACCGGGGAGCTGTTTTTT. Translation: CASSEGLAGSTGELFF. The V and J genes are TRBV7-9 and TRBJ2-2; 8 bases are a match to TRBD2. The CDR3 totals 16 residues. V trimming: 5 bases; J trimming: 4 bases; junction bases outside the gene matches: 9. Per the germline V gene, CDR1 is SEHNR and CDR2 is FQNEAQ (reference sequence).

The table lists this clonotype with many counts. The gene calls are TRBV3-1 and TRBJ2-5, with 7 bases lining up with TRBD1. Germline V CDR1 and CDR2: LGHDT, YNNKEL (reference sequence). The CDR3 length is 16 residues. V trimming: 3 bases; J trimming: 0 bases; junction bases outside the gene matches: 7. CDR3 in DNA: TGTGCCAGCAGCCACGATGGGACAGAGAACCAAGAGACCCAGTACTTC. Protein product: CASSHDGTENQETQYF.

The V gene is TRBV20-1, the J gene TRBJ1-2; D is ambiguous. With 4 bases removed from V and 8 bases from J, the gap between germline ends came to 11 bases. The CDR3 is 11 amino acids. Germline V gene lookup returns CDR1 DFQATT and CDR2 SNEGSKA (reference sequence). The CDR3 DNA is TGCAGTGCTATATCAGAGAAGGGCTACACCTTC. Translating it yields CSAISEKGYTF.

This chain joins TRBV4-2 and TRBJ1-1; a possible D gene is TRBD1 (5 bases). Germline V gene sequence: CDR1 LGHNA, CDR2 YNFKEQ. This CDR3 spans 15 amino acids. V lost 4 bases, J lost 8 bases, and 20 bases lay in between. CDR3 protein: CASSLETASIGEAFF. Here the CDR3 DNA reads TGTGCCAGCAGCCTCGAGACAGCGAGCATAGGGGAAGCTTTCTTT.

This clonotype was recorded a few times. The V and J genes are TRBV7-2 and TRBJ2-5; possibly TRBD1 or TRBD2 for D (6 bases each). The CDR3 totals 15 residues. CDR1 SGHTA and CDR2 FQGNSA come from the germline V gene. The V gene lost 5 bases and the J gene lost 7 bases, with 20 bases spanning the gap. The CDR3 bases are TGTGCCAGCAGCCGCCCTGGGGGGCATAACCGGACCCAGTACTTC. Translation: CASSRPGGHNRTQYF.

V and J are TRBV6-1 and TRBJ1-2; tentatively, D is TRBD1 (5 bases). There are 14 residues in the CDR3. V dropped 2 bases and J dropped 4 bases, with 11 bases sitting between them. Germline V gene sequence: CDR1 MNHNS, CDR2 SASEGT. CDR3 DNA: TGTGCCAGCAGTGAATCGGGGGGATTCTATGGCTACACCTTC. As protein: CASSESGGFYGYTF.